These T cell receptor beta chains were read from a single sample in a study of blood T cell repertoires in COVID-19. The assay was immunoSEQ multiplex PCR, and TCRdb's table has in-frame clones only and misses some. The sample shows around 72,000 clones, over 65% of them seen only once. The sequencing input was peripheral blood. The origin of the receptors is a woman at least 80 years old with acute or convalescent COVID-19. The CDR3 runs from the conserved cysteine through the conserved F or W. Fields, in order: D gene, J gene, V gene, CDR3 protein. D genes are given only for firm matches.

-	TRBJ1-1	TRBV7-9	CASSPQEGTPRGGRTEAFF
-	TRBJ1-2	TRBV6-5	CASSYQGGYGYTF
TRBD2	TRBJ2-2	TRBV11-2	CASSAGTSGDPTGELFF
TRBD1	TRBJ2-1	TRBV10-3	CAISAGQGAIDEQFF
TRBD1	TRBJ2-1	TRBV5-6	CASSFGVGQGSVNEQFF
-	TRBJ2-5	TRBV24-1	CATSGSGETQYF
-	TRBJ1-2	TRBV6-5	CASSRGSYGYTF
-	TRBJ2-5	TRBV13	CASSFYQETQYF
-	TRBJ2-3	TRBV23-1	CASSQSRGGSTDTQYF
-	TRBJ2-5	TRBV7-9	CASSLSDRFQETQYF
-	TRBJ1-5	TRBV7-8	CASSPGAWEEVLSGQPQHF
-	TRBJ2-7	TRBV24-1	CATRQHYEQYF
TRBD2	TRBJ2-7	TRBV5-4	CASSLGPAGGPFEQYF
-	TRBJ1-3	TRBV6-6	CASSRQASGNTIYF
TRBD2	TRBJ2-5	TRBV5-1	CASSLVAGVETQYF
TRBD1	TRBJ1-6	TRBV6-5	CASSYRGQGYSPLHF
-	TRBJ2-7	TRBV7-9	CARFSEQYF
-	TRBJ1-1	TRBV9	CASSAGHANTEAFF
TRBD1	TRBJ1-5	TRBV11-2	CASSPGQHSNQPQHF
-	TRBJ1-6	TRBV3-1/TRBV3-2	CASSQSSYNSPLHF
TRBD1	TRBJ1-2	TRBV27	CASSDRDAIGYTF
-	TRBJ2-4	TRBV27	CASSLRQGDIQYF
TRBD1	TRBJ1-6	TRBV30	CAWGQVFNSPLHF
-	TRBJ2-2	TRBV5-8	CASGADGGELFF
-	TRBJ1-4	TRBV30	CAWSVGGTTNEKLFF
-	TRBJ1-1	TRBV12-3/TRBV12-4	CASSSLGSTEAFF
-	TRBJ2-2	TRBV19	CASSIVTGFAGELFF
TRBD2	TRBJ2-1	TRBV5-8	CASSSGPARGGEQFF
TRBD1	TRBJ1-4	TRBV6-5	CASSRQGAGEKLFF
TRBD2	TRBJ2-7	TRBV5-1	CASSWASGRVFHYEQYF
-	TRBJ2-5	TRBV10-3	CAISESGGLQETQYF
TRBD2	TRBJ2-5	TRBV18	CASSPRVLAGGLIETQYF
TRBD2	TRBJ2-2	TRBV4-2	CASSQDTSGNTGELFF
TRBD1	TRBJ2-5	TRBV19	CASSIGSGQGQETQYF
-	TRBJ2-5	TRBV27	CASSSQGMGQETQYF
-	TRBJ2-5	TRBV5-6	CASSPTGQETQYF
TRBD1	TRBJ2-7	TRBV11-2	CASSPGQGAAYEQYF
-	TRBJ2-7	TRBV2	CASSERQAYEQYF
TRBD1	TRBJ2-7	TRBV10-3	CAIRNRGGEQYF
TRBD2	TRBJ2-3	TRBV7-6	CASSARLAGEITDTQYF
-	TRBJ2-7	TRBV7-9	CASSSRGRDYEQYF